These 25 T cell receptor beta chains share one sample of origin, sequenced in a study of CD8 T cells in ankylosing spondylitis. Overall study results and limits: There was a TCR beta motif, made of several highly homologous variants, that appeared characteristic of ankylosing spondylitis blood.

These TCRs are of unknown antigen specificity. TCRdb fed the 5' RACE reads into MiXCR, producing one record per CDR3 protein. The data contain roughly 700,000 distinct CDR3 sequences, 15% to 20% of them seen just once; the ten biggest clones take up about 19%. Sequenced sample: blood, either unsorted or a sorted T cell fraction (not recorded which). Receptors originate from a male donor with ankylosing spondylitis.

This clonotype was observed a handful of times. J is TRBJ2-7 and V is TRBV20-1; 7 bases match TRBD1. V lost 0 bases to trimming and J lost 0 bases; unmatched junction nucleotides: 8. From germline, CDR1 is DFQATT and CDR2 SNEGSKA (reference sequence). The CDR3 consists of 16 residues. The CDR3 spells CSARDLSGQVSYEQYF. The CDR3, as DNA: TGCAGTGCTAGAGATTTATCAGGACAGGTCTCCTACGAGCAGTACTTC.

The V and J genes are TRBV3-1 and TRBJ2-1; 8 nucleotides align to TRBD2. Germline CDR1 reads LGHDT; CDR2 reads YNNKEL (reference sequence). V was clipped by 1 base and J by 3 bases; unmatched bases: 5. The CDR3 is 16 amino acids. Here the CDR3 DNA reads TGTGCCAGCAGCCAAGTAACTAGCGGAAGCTACAATGAGCAGTTCTTC. Protein sequence: CASSQVTSGSYNEQFF.

Many counts were recorded for this clonotype. This chain joins TRBV4-1 and TRBJ2-5; 9 bases line up with TRBD1. The CDR3 loop spans 13 amino acids. The V segment lost 3 bases and the J segment 4 bases; nucleotides outside the gene matches: 0. The germline gives CDR1 MGHRA, CDR2 YSYEKL. Written as DNA, the CDR3 is TGCGCCAGCAGCCAGGGACAGGGAGAGACCCAGTACTTC. The encoded protein is CASSQGQGETQYF.

This clonotype came up a few times. J is TRBJ2-7 and V is TRBV5-1; D remains ambiguous. Germline assignment: CDR1 SGHRS and CDR2 YFSETQ. The CDR3 sequence is 14 residues long. V lost 0 bases to trimming and J lost 7 bases, with 14 bases between them. CDR3 sequence (DNA): TGCGCCAGCAGCTTGGTGTCGGCGGATAGAGAGCAGTACTTC. It yields the protein CASSLVSADREQYF.

The DNA of the CDR3 is TGCAGTGCTACCGGACAGGGACTCTATGGCTACACCTTC. Amino acid sequence: CSATGQGLYGYTF. This chain links TRBV20-1 with TRBJ1-2, with 8 bases that match TRBD1. The CDR3 runs to 13 residues. Germline V gene data show CDR1 as DFQATT and CDR2 as SNEGSKA (reference sequence). The V gene end was trimmed by 4 bases and the J gene end by 4 bases; junction bases not matched to a gene: 5.

The chain has TRBV10-3 and TRBJ2-1, with D perhaps assigned TRBD1 or TRBD2 (5 bases each). CDR3 size: 11 residues. Germline CDR1 ENHRY, CDR2 SYGVKD. V dropped 4 bases and J dropped 11 bases, with 9 bases sitting between them. CDR3 protein: CAISVGGQQFF. In DNA, the CDR3 is TGTGCCATCAGTGTTGGGGGACAGCAGTTCTTC.

This clonotype was recorded at least ten times. V usage is TRBV27 and J usage is TRBJ2-7; D possibly corresponds to TRBD1 (5 bases). The germline V gene encodes CDR1 MNHEY and CDR2 SMNVEV (reference sequence). Trimming stripped 6 bases from V and 1 base from J, with 10 bases between. This CDR3 has 13 residues. CDR3 amino acids: CASSQRQSYEQYF. The CDR3 nucleotides read TGTGCCAGCAGCCAGAGACAGTCCTACGAGCAGTACTTC.

This clonotype was seen more than once but under ten times. This chain joins TRBV29-1 and TRBJ1-1; D call uncertain. This CDR3 region has 12 residues. CDR1 and CDR2 (germline): SQVTM, ANQGSEA. V gave up 5 bases and J gave up 0 bases, with 7 bases separating them. CDR3 in DNA: TGCAGCGTTTTGACACTGAACACTGAAGCTTTCTTT. It encodes CSVLTLNTEAFF.

This clonotype was recorded a few times. The gene calls are TRBV7-9 and TRBJ2-1; D not resolved. The CDR3 loop spans 13 amino acids. Trimming took 8 bases from V and 0 from J, leaving 8 bases between them. The germline CDR1 and CDR2 sequences are SEHNR and FQNEAQ (reference sequence). The CDR3 is CASEDGSYNEQFF. The CDR3 nucleotides read TGTGCCAGCGAAGACGGCTCCTACAATGAGCAGTTCTTC.

In its sample, this clonotype was seen a few times. V and J are TRBV28 and TRBJ2-2; 10 nucleotides agree with TRBD1. The CDR3 contains 16 residues. With 3 bases clipped from V and 4 bases from J, the junction kept 5 bases outside the gene matches. Germline CDR1 MDHEN, CDR2 SYDVKM. CDR3 protein: CASSFWDRGGTGELFF. CDR3 coding DNA: TGTGCCAGCAGTTTCTGGGACAGGGGCGGCACCGGGGAGCTGTTTTTT. Complete variable domain (other parts from reference TRBV28 and TRBJ2-2): DVKVTQSSRYLVKRTGEKVFLECVQDMDHENMFWYRQDPGLGLRLIYFSYDVKMKEKGDIPEGYSVSREKKERFSLILESASTNQTSMYLCASSFWDRGGTGELFFGEGSRLTVL.

This chain links TRBV21-1 with TRBJ1-1; TRBD1 is taken as the D call from the table, unchecked against the DNA. TRBV21-1 is flagged as a pseudogene. CDR3 length: 17 amino acids. CDR3 sequence: CASSKWVNRGRWTEAFF. Written as DNA, the CDR3 is TGTGCCAGCAGCAAATGGGTCAACAGGGGGCGATGGACTGAAGCTTTCTTT.

V is TRBV10-3 and J is TRBJ2-7; perhaps TRBD1 as D (5 bases). Deletions cut 8 bases from V and 3 bases from J, with 11 bases between. The CDR3 is made up of 12 amino acids. Looked up from germline, CDR1 is ENHRY and CDR2 is SYGVKD. CDR3 sequence reads: CAISDSRYEQYF. The CDR3 DNA sequence: TGTGCCATCTCAGACAGCCGCTACGAGCAGTACTTC.

The gene calls are TRBV2 and TRBJ2-1, with no clear D. The length of the CDR3 is 14 residues. Germline V lookup: CDR1 SNHLY, CDR2 FYNNEI. V was shortened by 8 bases and J by 0 bases, with 11 bases between the two germline ends. The CDR3 DNA reads TGTGCCAGCCGGACCGGTAGCTCCTACAATGAGCAGTTCTTC. It specifies CASRTGSSYNEQFF.

The rearrangement links TRBV9 to TRBJ2-7; TRBD1 matches 7 bases. CDR1 is SGDLS and CDR2 is YYNGEE in the germline V gene. V was clipped by 0 bases and J by 1 base; unmatched bases: 4. The CDR3 sequence is 15 residues long. The CDR3 coding sequence is TGTGCCAGCAGCGTAGCTTGGGACAGATCCTACGAGCAGTACTTC. Translated: CASSVAWDRSYEQYF.

The chain joins TRBV4-1 to TRBJ1-1, with 7 bases aligning to TRBD1. Germline V gene data show CDR1 as MGHRA and CDR2 as YSYEKL. The J segment lost 8 bases and the V segment lost 7 bases, leaving 13 bases of the junction unmatched. The CDR3 runs 14 residues. The CDR3 sequence: CASTSEGAGTEAFF. CDR3 bases: TGCGCCAGCACCTCAGAGGGGGCAGGGACCGAAGCTTTCTTT.

In its sample, this clonotype was seen a few times. The CDR3 region is CSALDDFPYNEQFF. The CDR3 region has the DNA TGCAGTGCTTTAGACGACTTCCCTTACAATGAGCAGTTCTTC. V and J are TRBV20-1 and TRBJ2-1, with D hard to call. CDR1 is DFQATT and CDR2 is SNEGSKA in the germline V gene (reference sequence). This CDR3 contains 14 residues. Trimming cost V 5 bases and J 4 bases, with 15 bases left between them.

This chain connects TRBV7-6 to TRBJ1-3; tentatively, D is TRBD1 (5 bases). CDR1 SGHVS and CDR2 FNYEAQ come from the germline V gene. CDR3 length: 12 amino acids. V was clipped by 2 bases and J by 11 bases, with 10 bases between them. The CDR3 region is CASSLFGGAIYF. The CDR3 DNA reads TGTGCCAGCAGCTTATTCGGGGGGGCCATATATTTT.

The V gene is TRBV24-1, the J gene TRBJ2-7, with TRBD2 matching 13 bases. CDR3 length: 16 residues. Unmatched junction bases numbered 3, after V lost 2 bases and J lost 3 bases. CDR1 is KGHDR and CDR2 is SFDVKD in the germline V gene. In nucleotides, the CDR3 is TGTGCCACCAGTGATTCCGGGACTAGCGGGGTCTACGAGCAGTACTTC. It codes for CATSDSGTSGVYEQYF.

The chain links TRBV7-2 to TRBJ2-3, with 7 bases fitting TRBD2. CDR3 length: 16 residues. After removal of 0 bases from V and 7 bases from J, the junction contained 10 bases not matched to a gene. From germline, CDR1 is SGHTA and CDR2 FQGNSA. CDR3 loop: CASSLAPRGSTYTQYF. The CDR3 DNA follows: TGTGCCAGCAGCTTAGCCCCCCGCGGGAGTACGTATACGCAGTATTTT.

This clonotype was seen a few times. This rearrangement joins TRBV11-1 to TRBJ2-7, with D uncertain. The ends were cut back, 5 bases at V and 2 bases at J, with 19 bases in the middle. The CDR3 has 16 residues. Germline CDR1 is SGHAT and CDR2 is FQDESV (reference sequence). The CDR3 loop reads CASSHAPSQRAYEQYF. CDR3 coding DNA: TGTGCCAGCAGCCACGCCCCGTCGCAACGGGCCTACGAGCAGTACTTC.

This clonotype occurred many times. The rearrangement uses TRBV20-1 and TRBJ2-1; 7 bases map to TRBD2. Losses at the gene ends were 5 bases for V and 15 bases for J; bases not matched to a gene: 10. Germline V gives CDR1 DFQATT, CDR2 SNEGSKA (reference sequence). The CDR3 loop spans 11 amino acids. The CDR3 DNA is TGCAGTGCTCTAGCGGACCCCGGTCGGTTCTTC. Translation: CSALADPGRFF.

This clonotype was counted between two and nine times. This rearrangement joins TRBV20-1 to TRBJ2-1, with TRBD1 matching 7 bases. CDR3 length: 15 residues. Germline CDR1 is DFQATT and CDR2 is SNEGSKA (reference sequence). With V trimmed by 6 bases and J by 9 bases, 17 bases remained unmatched. This chain's CDR3 is CSAETGFALTSEQFF. CDR3 sequence (DNA): TGCAGTGCAGAGACAGGGTTTGCCCTAACAAGTGAGCAGTTCTTC.

This clonotype was observed a few times. The chain recombines TRBV2 with TRBJ2-1, with D perhaps given as TRBD1 or TRBD2 (6 bases each). The V end was cut by 2 bases, the J end by 1 base, with 12 bases between. Germline lookup yields CDR1 SNHLY and CDR2 FYNNEI. This CDR3 region has 16 residues. This chain's CDR3 is CASSELGGISYNEQFF. CDR3 in DNA: TGTGCCAGCAGTGAACTGGGGGGCATTTCCTACAATGAGCAGTTCTTC.

This clonotype showed up many times. The chain carries TRBV12-3 or TRBV12-4 and TRBJ2-7; D call uncertain. The CDR3 extends over 13 amino acids. Trimming pared 0 bases from V and 2 bases from J, leaving 5 bases between. Here the CDR3 reads CASSLANTYEQYF. The CDR3 coding sequence is TGTGCCAGCAGTTTAGCGAACACCTACGAGCAGTACTTC.

This clonotype has a handful of counts. CDR3 in amino acids: CATSRSRSSGSYEQYF. The DNA of the CDR3 is TGTGCCACCAGCAGAAGTCGATCTAGCGGGAGCTACGAGCAGTACTTC. This chain links TRBV15 with TRBJ2-7; TRBD2 aligns across 10 bases. The CDR3 runs 16 residues. J was trimmed by 3 bases and V by 2 bases; bases with no gene match: 7. The germline gives CDR1 LNHNV, CDR2 YYDKDF (reference sequence). The full variable domain, with the rest looked up from reference TRBV15 and TRBJ2-7, is DAMVIQNPRYQVTQFGKPVTLSCSQTLNHNVMYWYQQKSSQAPKLLFHYYDKDFNNEADTPDNFQSRRPNTSFCFLDIRSPGLGDTAMYLCATSRSRSSGSYEQYFGPGTRLTVT.